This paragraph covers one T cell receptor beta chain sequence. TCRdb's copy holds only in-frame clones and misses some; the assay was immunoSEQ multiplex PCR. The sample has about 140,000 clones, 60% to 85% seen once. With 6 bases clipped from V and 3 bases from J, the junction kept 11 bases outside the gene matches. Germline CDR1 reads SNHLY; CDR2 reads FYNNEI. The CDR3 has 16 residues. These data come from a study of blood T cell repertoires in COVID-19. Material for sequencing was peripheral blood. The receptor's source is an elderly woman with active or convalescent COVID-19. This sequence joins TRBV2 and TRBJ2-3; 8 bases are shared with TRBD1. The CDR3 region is CASRSRQGQETDTQYF. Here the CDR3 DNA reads TGTGCCAGCAGGTCCCGACAGGGGCAGGAGACAGATACGCAGTATTTT.